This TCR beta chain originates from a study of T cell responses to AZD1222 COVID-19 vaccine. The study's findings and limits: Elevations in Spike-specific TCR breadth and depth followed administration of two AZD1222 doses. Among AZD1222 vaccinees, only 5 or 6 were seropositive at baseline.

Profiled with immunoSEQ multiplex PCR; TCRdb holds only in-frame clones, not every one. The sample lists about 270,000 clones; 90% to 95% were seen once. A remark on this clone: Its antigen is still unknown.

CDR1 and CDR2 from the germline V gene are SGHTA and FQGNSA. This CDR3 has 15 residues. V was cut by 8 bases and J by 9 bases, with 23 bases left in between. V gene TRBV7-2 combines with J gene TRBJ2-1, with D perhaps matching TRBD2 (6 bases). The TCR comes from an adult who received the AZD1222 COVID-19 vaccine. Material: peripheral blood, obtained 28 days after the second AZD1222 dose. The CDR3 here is CASFLGGEPSGEQFF. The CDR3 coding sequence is TGTGCCAGCTTCTTGGGGGGAGAGCCCTCGGGTGAGCAGTTCTTC.